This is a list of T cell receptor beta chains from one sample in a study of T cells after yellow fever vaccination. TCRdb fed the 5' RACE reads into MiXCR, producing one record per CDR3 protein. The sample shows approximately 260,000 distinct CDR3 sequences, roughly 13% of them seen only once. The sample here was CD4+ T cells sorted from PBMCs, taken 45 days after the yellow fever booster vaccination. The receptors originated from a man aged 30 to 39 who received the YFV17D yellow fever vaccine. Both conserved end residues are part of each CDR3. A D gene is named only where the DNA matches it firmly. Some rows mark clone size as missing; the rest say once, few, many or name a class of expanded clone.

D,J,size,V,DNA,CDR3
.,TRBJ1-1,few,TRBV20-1,TGCAGTGCTAGGGCAACCCCTTACACTGAAGCTTTCTTT,CSARATPYTEAFF
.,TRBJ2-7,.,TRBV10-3,TGTGCCATCAGTTCAGCGTCGGTCCTTACCTACGAGCAGTACTTC,CAISSASVLTYEQYF
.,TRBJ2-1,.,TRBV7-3,TGTGCCAGCAGTTCCCTTGGGCTTTCTTCGGAGCAGTTCTTC,CASSSLGLSSEQFF
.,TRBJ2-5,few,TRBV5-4,TGTGCCAGCAGCTTGGGGGGACTGGCTGAAGAGACCCAGTACTTC,CASSLGGLAEETQYF
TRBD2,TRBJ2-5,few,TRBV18,TGTGCCAGCTCACCACCGGCGGGAGGGCCGTGGGAGACCCAGTACTTC,CASSPPAGGPWETQYF
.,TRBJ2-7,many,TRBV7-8,TGTGCCAGCAGCCTATCTATTGAGCAGTACTTC,CASSLSIEQYF
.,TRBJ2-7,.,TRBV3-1,TGTGCCAGCAGCCAATATGGGGGCAGAACAGGCGCTGAGCAGTACTTC,CASSQYGGRTGAEQYF
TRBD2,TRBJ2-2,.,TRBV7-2,TGTGCCAGCAGCCTCGGACTAGCGGTCACCGGGGAGCTGTTTTTT,CASSLGLAVTGELFF
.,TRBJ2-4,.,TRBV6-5,TGTGCCAGCAGTTACTCGGGGGCAGGGCAAAACATTCAGTACTTC,CASSYSGAGQNIQYF
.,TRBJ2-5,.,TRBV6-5,TGTGCCAGCAGTTACCAGGGGTCAGAGACCCAGTACTTC,CASSYQGSETQYF
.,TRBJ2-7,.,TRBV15,TGTGCCACCAGCAGAGATACAGATTCATACGAGCAGTACTTC,CATSRDTDSYEQYF
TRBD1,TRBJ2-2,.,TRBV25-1,TGTGCCAGCAGTGAAACAGGGGCCTACCGGGAGCTGTTTTTT,CASSETGAYRELFF
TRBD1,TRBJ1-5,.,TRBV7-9,TGTGCCAGCAGCGGAGTAGGGGGCATTCAGCCCCAGCATTTT,CASSGVGGIQPQHF
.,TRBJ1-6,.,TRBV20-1,TGCAGTGCTAGAGATATCCCAGGGGAAAATTCACCCCTCCACTTT,CSARDIPGENSPLHF
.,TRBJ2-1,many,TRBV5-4,TGTGCCAGCAGCTTGGTTGGGACTCGCAATGAGCAGTTCTTC,CASSLVGTRNEQFF
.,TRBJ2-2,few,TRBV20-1,TGCAGTGCTAGAGAAGGTTCCCGGACGGCCGGGGAGCTGTTTTTT,CSAREGSRTAGELFF
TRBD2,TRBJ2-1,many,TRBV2,TGTGCCAGCAGTGGTTTAGCGGGAGTTGGTGAGCAGTTCTTC,CASSGLAGVGEQFF
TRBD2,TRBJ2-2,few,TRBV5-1,TGCGCCAGCAGCTGGCAGCAGGCTAGCGGGAGGGCCGGCGGGGAGCTGTTTTTT,CASSWQQASGRAGGELFF
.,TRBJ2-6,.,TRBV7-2,TGTGCCAGCAGCAACAGGGGGGGCTGGGCCAACGTCCTGACTTTC,CASSNRGGWANVLTF
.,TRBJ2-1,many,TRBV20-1,TGCAGTGCTAGAGATAGGACGCCCGCCAAAAGGCGTAATGAGCAGTTCTTC,CSARDRTPAKRRNEQFF
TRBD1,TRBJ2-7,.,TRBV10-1,TGCGCCACCGCGGGACAGGGAAGGTACGAGCAGTACTTC,CATAGQGRYEQYF
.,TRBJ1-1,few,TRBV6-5,TGTGCCAGCAGTTACTCAAGGGGTTCCGGTGAAGCTTTCTTT,CASSYSRGSGEAFF
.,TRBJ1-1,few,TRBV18,TGTGCCAGCTCACCAAGGTCTCTGAACACTGAAGCTTTCTTT,CASSPRSLNTEAFF
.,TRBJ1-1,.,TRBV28,TGTGCCAGCAGACCCGGGCCCTCTGAAGCTTTCTTT,CASRPGPSEAFF
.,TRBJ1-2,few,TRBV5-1,TGCGCCAGCAGCTTTACGGGGGCCGATGGCTACACCTTC,CASSFTGADGYTF
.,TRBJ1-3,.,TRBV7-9,TGTGCCAGCAGCTTCCAAGGACCCGTCTCTGGAAACACCATATATTTT,CASSFQGPVSGNTIYF
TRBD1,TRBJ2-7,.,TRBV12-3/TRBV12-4,TGTGCCAGCAGTTTGACAGGGGTCAACGAGCAGTACTTC,CASSLTGVNEQYF
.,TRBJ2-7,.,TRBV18,TGTGCCAGCTCACCACCGGGCCGGTCCTACGAGCAGTACTTC,CASSPPGRSYEQYF